This T cell receptor (beta chain) appears in the sequencing data of a study of lymphopenia after photon versus proton radiotherapy. The CDR3 spans 12 residues. Per germline, CDR1 MDHEN and CDR2 SYDVKM. Trimming left V 6 bases short and J 5 bases short, with 10 bases between. Details on this clone: What it binds is unknown.

Clones were read by immunoSEQ multiplex PCR, and TCRdb kept only the in-frame ones, dropping some. The sample contains more than 70,000 clones, around 80% of which appear only once. Regarding the study as a whole: Larger post-nadir TCR diversity loss correlated inversely with survival in deceased patients. Only patients who died were analyzed for survival; proton advantage is unproven.

This chain connects TRBV28 to TRBJ1-2, with a tentative D call TRBD1 (5 bases). The sequencing used peripheral blood, collected from a patient treated with proton-based radiotherapy. This clonotype was obtained from a man aged 55 to 70 with pancreatic cancer. CDR3 region: CASRPDTYGYTF. The CDR3 DNA reads as TGTGCCAGCAGACCGGACACGTATGGCTACACCTTC.